A single sample is the source of the 32 T cell receptor beta chains below, sequenced in a study of T-cell reconstitution after alpha-beta-depleted transplantation in children (dated by TCRdb to about 2016). Library preparation was by PCR. The instrument was an Illumina HiSeq 2500. To normalize quantification of the TCRbeta repertoire, the TCR libraries were built with molecular barcoding that relied on unique molecular identifiers. TCRdb reworked the public reads: Q25 trimming with fastp, MiXCR clone assembly, productive beta chains retained. Each entry is one CDR3 protein sequence, shown with its most common DNA and genes. In all, the sample holds 70,000 to 100,000 distinct CDR3 sequences, and 10% to 15% of those were seen once. Of the sample, approximately 15% falls within the top ten clones. The specimen was PBMCs from the stem cell graft donor, collected from the stem cell graft. The receptors come from a human donor who donated a stem cell graft to a child with inherited bone marrow failure.

At least ten counts were recorded for this clonotype. Here the CDR3 reads CASGIVAQPQHF. The CDR3, as DNA: TGTGCCAGCGGGATTGTTGCTCAGCCCCAGCATTTT. J is TRBJ1-5 and V is TRBV6-5; D unclear. The length of the CDR3 is 12 residues. Germline-derived CDR1 and CDR2 are MNHEY and SVGAGI. V lost 8 bases and J lost 6, with 11 bases in between.

This clonotype was recorded at least ten times. The chain employs TRBV5-1 and TRBJ1-4; D is ambiguous. The germline V gene has CDR1 SGHRS and CDR2 YFSETQ. V was clipped by 8 bases and J by 0 bases, with 11 bases between them. This CDR3 is built from 14 residues. The DNA for the CDR3 is TGCGCCAGTGGAGAGGACCCAACTAATGAAAAACTGTTTTTT. This codes for CASGEDPTNEKLFF.

This clonotype was recorded many times. V is TRBV29-1 and J is TRBJ2-1; 9 positions agree with TRBD1. Trimming at V came to 6 bases and at J to 9 bases, leaving 12 bases not matched to a gene. CDR1 is SQVTM, CDR2 ANQGSEA, per germline. The CDR3 spans 14 residues. The CDR3 spells CSVSRDRDFLEQFF. CDR3 nucleotide sequence: TGCAGCGTGTCCCGGGACAGGGATTTCCTTGAGCAGTTCTTC.

This clonotype was recorded at least ten times. The V call is TRBV3-1, the J call TRBJ1-1, with D unresolved. Germline lookup yields CDR1 LGHDT and CDR2 YNNKEL (reference sequence). The CDR3 runs 13 residues. V was pared by 2 bases and J by 4 bases, with 8 bases between. The CDR3 DNA is TGTGCCAGCAGCCAAACACGGGGCACTGAAGCTTTCTTT. This encodes CASSQTRGTEAFF.

The chain couples TRBV25-1 to TRBJ2-7; the D gene is possibly TRBD1 (5 bases). The CDR3 has 15 residues. V was pared by 3 bases and J by 4 bases, with 16 bases between. Germline V gene lookup returns CDR1 MGHDK and CDR2 SYGVNS. The CDR3 loop reads CASSDAGRAEYEQYF. The CDR3 region has the DNA TGTGCCAGCAGTGACGCTGGCAGGGCGGAATACGAGCAGTACTTC.

This clonotype was found many times. The gene calls are TRBV7-9 and TRBJ2-3; D uncertain. V was pared by 5 bases and J by 0 bases, with 9 bases between. The germline CDR1 and CDR2 sequences are SEHNR and FQNEAQ (reference sequence). There are 14 residues in the CDR3. The CDR3 coding sequence is TGTGCCAGCAGCCAGACTGCTAGCACAGATACGCAGTATTTT. It specifies CASSQTASTDTQYF. Combining the CDR3 with reference TRBV7-9 and TRBJ2-3 gives the whole variable domain DTGVSQNPRHKITKRGQNVTFRCDPISEHNRLYWYRQTLGQGPEFLTYFQNEAQLEKSRLLSDRFSAERPKGSFSTLEIQRTEQGDSAMYLCASSQTASTDTQYFGPGTRLTVL.

This clonotype was observed at least ten times. The chain recombines TRBV2 with TRBJ1-6; a weak D match, TRBD1 (5 bases). The CDR3 has 12 amino acids. Germline V gene data show CDR1 as SNHLY and CDR2 as FYNNEI. V was shortened by 3 bases and J by 14 bases, with 11 bases between the two germline ends. In nucleotides, the CDR3 is TGTGCCAGCAGTGAGGACATTATCTCCCTCCACTTT. Protein: CASSEDIISLHF.

In this sample, this clonotype turned up many times. The CDR3 here is CAISGATSGRLSGGELFF. The CDR3 DNA sequence: TGTGCCATCAGTGGGGCGACTAGCGGGAGGCTATCCGGCGGGGAGCTGTTTTTT. The chain uses TRBV10-3 and TRBJ2-2; 13 nucleotides match TRBD2. V shed 4 bases and J 7 bases; nucleotides not matched to a gene: 12. The CDR3 runs to 18 residues. Germline-derived CDR1 and CDR2 are ENHRY and SYGVKD.

This clonotype was counted at least ten times. Here the CDR3 reads CSVEGGVGLNTGELFF. The CDR3, as DNA: TGCAGCGTCGAGGGTGGTGTGGGACTAAACACCGGGGAGCTGTTTTTT. V usage is TRBV29-1 and J usage is TRBJ2-2; 7 positions match TRBD2. Trimming removed 6 bases from V and 2 bases from J; junction bases left unmatched: 12. Germline CDR1 and CDR2: SQVTM and ANQGSEA. This CDR3 has 16 residues.

The rearrangement joins TRBV19 to TRBJ2-3; TRBD2 aligns across 11 bases. Germline assignment: CDR1 LNHDA and CDR2 SQIVND (reference sequence). This CDR3 is 16 amino acids long. V was clipped by 8 bases and J by 2 bases; unmatched bases: 9. This CDR3 reads CASSASGGHYTDTQYF. In nucleotides, the CDR3 is TGTGCCAGTTCCGCTAGCGGGGGGCATTACACAGATACGCAGTATTTT. Full variable domain (missing parts from reference TRBV19 and TRBJ2-3): DGGITQSPKYLFRKEGQNVTLSCEQNLNHDAMYWYRQDPGQGLRLIYYSQIVNDFQKGDIAEGYSVSREKKESFPLTVTSAQKNPTAFYLCASSASGGHYTDTQYFGPGTRLTVL.

This clonotype was counted at least ten times. This chain connects TRBV2 to TRBJ2-5; D gene ambiguous. V dropped 3 bases and J dropped 3 bases, with 5 bases sitting between them. This CDR3 is 12 amino acids long. Germline V gene sequence: CDR1 SNHLY, CDR2 FYNNEI. As DNA, the CDR3 is TGTGCCAGCAGTGAGAGAGAAGAGACCCAGTACTTC. It is translated as CASSEREETQYF. Using reference TRBV2 and TRBJ2-5 for the parts outside the CDR3, the full variable domain is EPEVTQTPSHQVTQMGQEVILRCVPISNHLYFYWYRQILGQKVEFLVSFYNNEISEKSEIFDDQFSVERPDGSNFTLKIRSTKLEDSAMYFCASSEREETQYFGPGTRLLVL.

At least ten counts were recorded for this clonotype. The chain links TRBV27 to TRBJ2-7; the D gene could be TRBD1 or TRBD2 (5 bases each). The CDR3 covers 17 residues. Trimming pared 0 bases from V and 5 bases from J, leaving 20 bases between. CDR1 and CDR2 from the germline V gene are MNHEY and SMNVEV (reference sequence). CDR3 coding DNA: TGTGCCAGCAGTTTATCCCCCCTTGGTGGGACCTCGAACGAGCAGTACTTC. Its translation is CASSLSPLGGTSNEQYF.

This clonotype came up many times. DNA of the CDR3: TGTGCCAGCAGCTTGGCCGGACCCACGAGGACAGATACGCAGTATTTT. Protein product: CASSLAGPTRTDTQYF. The V call is TRBV5-6, the J call TRBJ2-3; D gene ambiguous. This CDR3 region has 16 residues. V was trimmed by 0 bases and J by 3 bases, leaving 14 bases between them. Germline V gene sequence: CDR1 SGHDT, CDR2 YYEEEE.

In its sample, this clonotype was seen many times. The chain is built from TRBV15 and TRBJ2-1, with TRBD1 matching 8 bases. V lost 3 bases to trimming and J lost 10 bases; unmatched junction nucleotides: 8. The CDR3 sequence is 14 residues long. Germline V gives CDR1 LNHNV, CDR2 YYDKDF (reference sequence). CDR3 amino acids: CATSRGQALREQFF. The DNA for the CDR3 is TGTGCCACCAGCAGGGGACAGGCTCTGAGGGAGCAGTTCTTC.

This clonotype was recorded many times. The V call is TRBV20-1, the J call TRBJ2-3, with 9 bases identical to TRBD1. Trimming cost V 4 bases and J 5 bases; bases outside gene matches: 7. CDR3 length equals 14 residues. Germline V CDR1 and CDR2: DFQATT, SNEGSKA (reference sequence). The CDR3 here is CSAMDRGGIDTQYF. The CDR3 coding sequence is TGCAGTGCTATGGACAGGGGAGGGATAGATACGCAGTATTTT.

This clonotype appeared many times. The V call is TRBV7-7, the J call TRBJ1-3; the match to TRBD1 covers 7 bases. Germline trimming cut 4 bases from V and 2 bases from J; bases unmatched to any gene: 17. Germline V gene lookup returns CDR1 SSHAT and CDR2 FNYEAQ (reference sequence). This CDR3 contains 19 residues. The CDR3, as DNA: TGTGCCAGCAGCTCTTACAGGGGAGGTGTTAAAAAGGCTGGAAACACCATATATTTT. Translating it yields CASSSYRGGVKKAGNTIYF.

Many counts were recorded for this clonotype. The chain has TRBV7-6 and TRBJ1-1; D remains ambiguous. Trimming pared 0 bases from V and 1 base from J, leaving 3 bases between. CDR3 length: 13 residues. Germline assignment: CDR1 SGHVS and CDR2 FNYEAQ. CDR3 protein: CASSLAANTEAFF. As DNA, the CDR3 is TGTGCCAGCAGCTTAGCCGCGAACACTGAAGCTTTCTTT.

This clonotype was picked up many times. This rearrangement joins TRBV29-1 to TRBJ2-7, with 7 bases lining up with TRBD2. In germline, CDR1 is SQVTM, CDR2 ANQGSEA. V shed 2 bases, J shed 0 bases, and the junction held 4 bases outside the gene matches. This CDR3 region has 14 residues. The DNA for the CDR3 is TGCAGCGTTGAAACGGGGGACTACTCCTACGAGCAGTACTTC. Its protein product is CSVETGDYSYEQYF.

This clonotype has a count of ten or more. The V call is TRBV7-2, the J call TRBJ2-7; unclear D gene. This CDR3 has 14 residues. Germline loops: CDR1 SGHTA, CDR2 FQGNSA. V shed 5 bases and J shed 2 bases, with 13 bases lying between them. The CDR3 DNA follows: TGTGCCAGCAGCACGTCAATCCCCCCCTACGAGCAGTACTTC. Translating gives CASSTSIPPYEQYF.

This clonotype was counted many times. V and J are TRBV4-3 and TRBJ1-2; the D gene is possibly TRBD1 (6 bases). The CDR3 runs 18 residues. Per the germline V gene, CDR1 is LGHNA and CDR2 is YSLEER. V lost 1 base to trimming and J lost 5 bases, with 23 bases between them. The CDR3, as DNA: TGCGCCAGCAGCCAAGGCGGCGGGGACAAGGCGGTGGTTTATGGCTACACCTTC. Translation gives CASSQGGGDKAVVYGYTF.

This clonotype was detected only once. The J gene is TRBJ2-1, the V gene TRBV14; D may be TRBD1 (7 bases). The V end was cut by 1 base, the J end by 4 bases, with 14 bases between. The CDR3 spans 16 residues. Germline CDR1 SGHDN, CDR2 FVKESK. The CDR3 loop is CASSQVAGGQYNEQFF. CDR3 in DNA: TGTGCCAGCAGCCAAGTAGCAGGGGGGCAATACAATGAGCAGTTCTTC.

This clonotype was recorded many times. The chain joins TRBV5-1 to TRBJ2-3; 7 positions agree with TRBD2. V lost 6 bases and J lost 2; bases outside the gene matches: 6. Germline assignment: CDR1 SGHRS and CDR2 YFSETQ. The CDR3 runs 14 residues. In DNA, the CDR3 is TGCGCCAGCACAAGCGGGACTCCCACAGATACGCAGTATTTT. This encodes CASTSGTPTDTQYF.

In its sample, this clonotype was seen a few times. The rearrangement joins TRBV3-1 to TRBJ2-5, with D tentatively TRBD1 (6 bases). From germline, CDR1 is LGHDT and CDR2 YNNKEL (reference sequence). The CDR3 has 13 amino acids. The ends were cut back, 5 bases at V and 2 bases at J, with 9 bases in the middle. CDR3 in DNA: TGTGCCAGCAGCTACGGACAGCAAGAGACCCAGTACTTC. Its translation: CASSYGQQETQYF.

This clonotype was seen many times. The rearrangement joins TRBV20-1 to TRBJ2-3, with a tentative D call TRBD1 (5 bases). Germline V gene sequence: CDR1 DFQATT, CDR2 SNEGSKA (reference sequence). This CDR3 is 16 amino acids long. Trimming pared 6 bases from V and 3 bases from J, leaving 22 bases between. CDR3 amino acids: CSADGDGKRQTDTQYF. For the CDR3, the DNA is TGCAGTGCCGATGGGGATGGGAAGCGACAGACAGATACGCAGTATTTT.

This clonotype was counted many times. This chain links TRBV5-1 with TRBJ1-6; a weak D match, TRBD1 (5 bases). This CDR3 has 13 amino acids. The V and J ends lost 0 bases and 10 bases respectively, with 8 bases between them. Germline values: CDR1 SGHRS, CDR2 YFSETQ. Here the CDR3 reads CASSLAGLSPLHF. Here the CDR3 DNA reads TGCGCCAGCAGCTTGGCAGGGCTATCACCCCTCCACTTT. The variable domain in full, with the rest retrieved from reference TRBV5-1 and TRBJ1-6, is KAGVTQTPRYLIKTRGQQVTLSCSPISGHRSVSWYQQTPGQGLQFLFEYFSETQRNKGNFPGRFSGRQFSNSRSEMNVSTLELGDSALYLCASSLAGLSPLHFGNGTRLTVT.

This clonotype was picked up many times. This chain joins TRBV7-3 and TRBJ2-6; D is unclear. This CDR3 contains 15 residues. CDR1 and CDR2 (germline): SGHTA, FQGTGA. Trimming cost V 2 bases and J 1 base, with 6 bases left between them. The CDR3 sequence is CASSLVGSGANVLTF. The CDR3, as DNA: TGTGCCAGCAGCTTAGTCGGGTCTGGGGCCAACGTCCTGACTTTC. The entire variable domain, with the rest obtained from reference TRBV7-3 and TRBJ2-6, is as follows: GAGVSQTPSNKVTEKGKYVELRCDPISGHTALYWYRQSLGQGPEFLIYFQGTGAADDSGLPNDRFFAVRPEGSVSTLKIQRTERGDSAVYLCASSLVGSGANVLTFGAGSRLTVL.

The rearrangement joins TRBV27 to TRBJ2-7; D may be TRBD1 or TRBD2 (5 bases each). V gave up 5 bases and J gave up 9 bases, with 17 bases separating them. The CDR3 loop spans 13 amino acids. From germline, CDR1 is MNHEY and CDR2 SMNVEV (reference sequence). CDR3 protein: CASSPETGRRQYF. For the CDR3, the DNA is TGTGCCAGCAGTCCCGAAACGGGACGGCGGCAGTACTTC.

This clonotype showed up many times. The chain links TRBV7-9 to TRBJ1-1, with D unclear. The CDR3 consists of 11 residues. The V end was cut by 5 bases, the J end by 11 bases, with 12 bases between. The germline CDR1 and CDR2 sequences are SEHNR and FQNEAQ (reference sequence). The chain's CDR3 is CASSPEIAAFF. The CDR3 DNA sequence: TGTGCCAGCAGCCCCGAAATAGCCGCTTTCTTT.

This clonotype came up many times. The J gene is TRBJ2-1, the V gene TRBV2; a weak D match, TRBD2 (7 bases). Germline CDR1 and CDR2: SNHLY and FYNNEI. V dropped 5 bases and J dropped 0 bases, with 14 bases sitting between them. This CDR3 spans 16 amino acids. CDR3 sequence: CASSQQGGGSYNEQFF. CDR3 coding DNA: TGTGCCAGCAGTCAACAGGGCGGGGGCTCCTACAATGAGCAGTTCTTC.

This clonotype was counted at least ten times. This chain connects TRBV20-1 to TRBJ2-3; the D gene could be TRBD1 or TRBD2 (6 bases each). The germline V and J ends were trimmed by 5 bases and 7 bases, with 22 bases remaining between them. Germline CDR1 and CDR2: DFQATT and SNEGSKA (reference sequence). The CDR3 spans 15 residues. This CDR3 reads CSAEGRRGAGYTQYF. CDR3 coding DNA: TGCAGTGCTGAGGGGCGGAGGGGGGCGGGATATACGCAGTATTTT.

V gene TRBV29-1 combines with J gene TRBJ2-3; 7 bases line up with TRBD2. The CDR3 is made up of 16 amino acids. Germline CDR1 SQVTM, CDR2 ANQGSEA. The V segment lost 3 bases and the J segment 0 bases; nucleotides outside the gene matches: 9. The CDR3: CSVDATLAGSTDTQYF. DNA of the CDR3: TGCAGCGTTGACGCCACCTTAGCGGGCAGCACAGATACGCAGTATTTT.

This rearrangement joins TRBV10-3 to TRBJ1-4; weak D call: TRBD1 (6 bases). The V gene lost 7 bases and the J gene lost 4 bases, with 10 bases spanning the gap. The CDR3 totals 13 residues. Germline V gene sequence: CDR1 ENHRY, CDR2 SYGVKD. CDR3 amino acids: CAITGALNEKLFF. The CDR3 bases are TGTGCCATCACGGGGGCTCTTAATGAAAAACTGTTTTTT.